The entry below gives a single T cell receptor (beta chain) sequence along with its context. Its antigen is not identified. CDR1 is LGHNA and CDR2 is YNFKEQ in the germline V gene. The CDR3 extends over 18 amino acids. Unmatched junction bases numbered 8, after V lost 0 bases and J lost 0 bases. The data belong to a study of cytomegalovirus exposure and HLA in healthy donors. Study results and caveats: HLA restriction was apparent for most CMV-associated TCR beta chains in a later analysis. Around 160 TCR beta chains were listed as cytomegalovirus-associated.

PCR used 60 Vbeta primers and 13 Jbeta primers. TCRdb's copy holds only in-frame clones and misses some; the assay was immunoSEQ multiplex PCR. The sample holds about 130,000 clones, more than 75% seen once. The V gene is TRBV4-2, the J gene TRBJ2-7, with 10 nucleotides matching TRBD1. The clonotype was recovered from a man between 25 and 39 years old in good health and CMV-seropositive. Sequencing used PBMCs. CDR3 DNA sequence: TGTGCCAGCAGCCAAGATCGGGGGACAGGGGTTTCCTCCTACGAGCAGTACTTC. It yields the protein CASSQDRGTGVSSYEQYF.